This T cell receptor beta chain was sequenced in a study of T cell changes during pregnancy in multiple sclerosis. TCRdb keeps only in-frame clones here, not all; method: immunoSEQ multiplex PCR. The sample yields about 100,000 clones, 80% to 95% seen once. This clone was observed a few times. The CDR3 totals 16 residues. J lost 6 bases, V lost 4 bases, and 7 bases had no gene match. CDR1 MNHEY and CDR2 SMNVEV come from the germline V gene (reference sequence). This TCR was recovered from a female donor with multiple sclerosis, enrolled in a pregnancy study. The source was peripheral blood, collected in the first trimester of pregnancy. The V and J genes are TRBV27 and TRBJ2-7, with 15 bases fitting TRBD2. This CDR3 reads CASSSGLAGGGGEQYF. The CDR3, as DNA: TGTGCCAGCAGTTCGGGACTAGCGGGAGGTGGAGGCGAGCAGTACTTC.